This record concerns one T cell receptor beta chain sequence. V dropped 5 bases and J dropped 7 bases, with 12 bases sitting between them. CDR3 length: 13 residues. CDR1 and CDR2 (germline): SNHLY, FYNNEI. The data are from a study of spatial heterogeneity in lung cancer. Overall study: Available follow-up PBMC samples, collected a median of about 2 years post-resection, were sequenced.

Time point specified: blood at routine non-recurrence follow-up after resection. The sequenced material consisted of unsorted whole RNA from tumor, nontumor lung or frozen PBMC. TCRdb reanalysed the 5' RACE reads using MiXCR and keeps one entry per CDR3 protein. The table lists around 20,000 distinct CDR3 sequences, over 7.5% of them singletons, with 20% to 25% in the top ten. Specimen: PBMCs, collected at follow-up. The source is a male donor with early-stage non-small cell lung cancer. The chain links TRBV2 to TRBJ2-1; D unclear. This chain's CDR3 is CASSFLDQNEQFF. CDR3 bases: TGTGCCAGCAGTTTCCTCGACCAAAATGAGCAGTTCTTC.